The 32 T cell receptor beta chains below were found in one sample sequenced in a study of naive and memory T cell subsets. No antigen has been assigned to these receptors. Both TRBC1 and TRBC2 were covered by a beta constant-region primer of two equimolar oligonucleotides. Four rounds of PCR amplified the ligated cDNA using nested alpha and beta constant-region primers plus SP2. One entry per CDR3 protein, called by TCRdb with MiXCR from the UMI-ligation and nested PCR reads. Of about 140,000 distinct CDR3 sequences detected, approximately 21% appear once; the ten largest clones hold around 0.63%. Study-wide results and limits: Naive repertoires, especially CD8, held a few larger clonotypes, possibly memory cells re-expressing CD45RA.

Material: naive CD8+ T cells from blood. These receptors were collected from a human donor in good health.

This sequence joins TRBV4-1 and TRBJ2-7; D is perhaps TRBD2 (5 bases). Per the germline V gene, CDR1 is MGHRA and CDR2 is YSYEKL. Trimming removed 4 bases from V and 1 base from J, with 14 bases in between. This CDR3 contains 15 residues. CDR3 sequence reads: CASSPTRAVSYEQYF. CDR3 sequence (DNA): TGCGCCAGCAGCCCCACGAGAGCGGTTTCCTACGAGCAGTACTTC.

This clonotype was recorded at least ten times. This sequence joins TRBV7-8 and TRBJ1-3, with D unresolved. This CDR3 has 14 amino acids. V was shortened by 1 base and J by 0 bases, with 4 bases between the two germline ends. The germline CDR1 and CDR2 sequences are SGHVS and FQNEAQ. The CDR3 loop reads CASSLGSSGNTIYF. DNA for the CDR3: TGTGCCAGCAGCTTAGGCAGCTCTGGAAACACCATATATTTT.

This clonotype came up a few times. The CDR3: CSQPGSSYNEQFF. CDR3 DNA: TGCAGCCAACCGGGGAGCTCCTACAATGAGCAGTTCTTC. V is TRBV29-1 and J is TRBJ2-1, with TRBD2 as a possible D gene (5 bases). Trimming took off 8 bases at V and 0 bases at J, with 11 bases between the two ends. The CDR3 contains 13 residues. Per germline, CDR1 SQVTM and CDR2 ANQGSEA.

The chain carries TRBV4-3 and TRBJ1-5; no clear D gene. V was clipped by 0 bases and J by 7 bases, with 10 bases between them. This CDR3 is built from 14 residues. Germline V gene data show CDR1 as LGHNA and CDR2 as YSLEER. The CDR3 nucleotides are TGCGCCAGCAGCCAAGAGGAAAAATACCAGCCCCAGCATTTT. This encodes CASSQEEKYQPQHF.

The V gene is TRBV29-1, the J gene TRBJ2-1; D is ambiguous. V dropped 1 base and J dropped 3 bases, with 22 bases sitting between them. CDR1 is SQVTM, CDR2 ANQGSEA, per germline. This CDR3 contains 18 residues. In DNA form, the CDR3 reads TGCAGCGTTGAAGGGTTCTCCAATAGCCGACAAAACTACAATGAGCAGTTCTTC. It translates to CSVEGFSNSRQNYNEQFF.

In this sample, this clonotype turned up a few times. The genes are TRBV28 and TRBJ1-1; TRBD1 matches 8 bases. The J segment lost 6 bases and the V segment lost 5 bases, leaving 5 bases of the junction unmatched. The germline V gene encodes CDR1 MDHEN and CDR2 SYDVKM. This CDR3 is built from 13 residues. The CDR3 loop is CASSAGQVAEAFF. CDR3 nucleotide sequence: TGTGCCAGCAGTGCGGGACAGGTAGCTGAAGCTTTCTTT.

This chain uses TRBV7-6 with TRBJ1-1; D is unclear. This CDR3 comprises 15 residues. The V gene lost 0 bases and the J gene lost 0 bases, with 8 bases spanning the gap. Per germline, CDR1 SGHVS and CDR2 FNYEAQ. Written as DNA, the CDR3 is TGTGCCAGCAGCTTAGCGGCGGATTTGAACACTGAAGCTTTCTTT. Translation: CASSLAADLNTEAFF.

The chain joins TRBV6-5 to TRBJ2-1, with 11 bases lining up with TRBD2. Germline loops: CDR1 MNHEY, CDR2 SVGAGI. The J segment lost 8 bases and the V segment lost 5 bases, leaving 14 bases of the junction unmatched. The CDR3 has 17 residues. The CDR3 protein is CASSQGTSGLILDEQFF. In DNA form, the CDR3 reads TGTGCCAGCAGTCAAGGGACTAGCGGTTTGATATTGGATGAGCAGTTCTTC.

This clonotype has only a few counts. This chain uses TRBV19 with TRBJ2-1, with TRBD1 as a possible D gene (5 bases). From germline, CDR1 is LNHDA and CDR2 SQIVND (reference sequence). This CDR3 region has 13 residues. V was pared by 1 base and J by 9 bases, with 10 bases between. The CDR3 DNA follows: TGTGCCAGTAGTATAGCAGGGTTTGGTGAGCAGTTCTTC. As protein: CASSIAGFGEQFF.

This clonotype was seen only a few times. The J gene is TRBJ2-7, the V gene TRBV19; D is possibly TRBD2 (5 bases). Trimming shortened V by 5 bases and J by 7 bases, and 21 bases separated the two germline ends. This CDR3 region has 15 residues. Looked up from germline, CDR1 is LNHDA and CDR2 is SQIVND (reference sequence). CDR3 nucleotides: TGTGCCAGTAGTGTTGACGGGGTAAGCCTACTGGAGCAGTACTTC. It specifies CASSVDGVSLLEQYF.

This clonotype was recorded a few times. This chain links TRBV5-1 with TRBJ2-7, with D unclear. The V gene lost 1 base and the J gene lost 3 bases, with 5 bases spanning the gap. The CDR3 spans 12 residues. The V gene's germline CDR1 is SGHRS and CDR2 YFSETQ. The CDR3 region has the DNA TGCGCCAGCAGCTTGAACAACTACGAGCAGTACTTC. Its protein product is CASSLNNYEQYF.

The rearrangement links TRBV15 to TRBJ1-1; the D gene is possibly TRBD1 (5 bases). The CDR3 contains 18 residues. Germline V lookup: CDR1 LNHNV, CDR2 YYDKDF (reference sequence). V gave up 0 bases and J gave up 6 bases, with 23 bases separating them. The DNA for the CDR3 is TGTGCCACCAGCAGAGATCTATCGCTAGGGGTGTCCCACCCTGAAGCTTTCTTT. It yields the protein CATSRDLSLGVSHPEAFF.

Comments on this clonotype: The missing conserved phenylalanine or tryptophan at the end of this CDR3 makes a read error likely. J is TRBJ1-4 and V is TRBV11-2, with unresolved D. Germline V CDR1 and CDR2: SGHAT, FQNNGV. V dropped 5 bases and J dropped 5 bases, with 12 bases sitting between them. This CDR3 has 14 residues. CDR3 in amino acids: CASSLMTRNEKLFS. Here the CDR3 DNA reads TGTGCCAGCAGCCTAATGACCAGGAATGAAAAACTGTTTTCT.

This clonotype was seen more than once but under ten times. This chain links TRBV6-6 with TRBJ1-1; D is uncertain. Germline CDR1 is MNHNY and CDR2 is SVGAGI (reference sequence). The V end was cut by 2 bases, the J end by 5 bases, with 12 bases between. CDR3 size: 14 residues. CDR3 sequence reads: CASSYAAPGTEAFF. The CDR3 DNA reads as TGTGCCAGCAGTTACGCGGCCCCGGGGACTGAAGCTTTCTTT.

The J gene is TRBJ1-1, the V gene TRBV3-1, with 9 bases that match TRBD1. CDR3 length: 15 amino acids. Germline CDR1 reads LGHDT; CDR2 reads YNNKEL (reference sequence). V was clipped by 1 base and J by 6 bases; unmatched bases: 6. This chain's CDR3 is CASSQVGTGPAEAFF. CDR3 in DNA: TGTGCCAGCAGCCAAGTTGGGACAGGGCCCGCTGAAGCTTTCTTT.

This clonotype was detected only a few times. This chain connects TRBV28 to TRBJ2-1; D call uncertain. V lost 7 bases and J lost 5, with 9 bases in between. Germline CDR1 reads MDHEN; CDR2 reads SYDVKM. The CDR3 consists of 12 residues. Here the CDR3 reads CASTPGDNEQFF. The CDR3 DNA sequence: TGTGCCAGCACCCCCGGTGACAATGAGCAGTTCTTC.

Only a few counts were recorded for this clonotype. The rearrangement links TRBV7-9 to TRBJ2-5; D may be TRBD1 (6 bases). Germline loops: CDR1 SEHNR, CDR2 FQNEAQ (reference sequence). The CDR3 loop spans 13 amino acids. V was clipped by 10 bases and J by 3 bases, with 15 bases between them. The DNA of the CDR3 is TGTGCCACCGCCGGACAGCTAAAAGAGACCCAGTACTTC. Encoded protein: CATAGQLKETQYF.

This clonotype came up a few times. The rearrangement links TRBV12-5 to TRBJ2-7; D not resolved. The germline CDR1 and CDR2 sequences are LGHNT and FRNRAP. This CDR3 contains 12 residues. V was clipped by 5 bases and J by 4 bases, with 9 bases between them. The CDR3, as DNA: TGTGCTAGTGGTCCCGGCCGATACGAGCAGTACTTC. Amino acids: CASGPGRYEQYF.

V usage is TRBV5-1 and J usage is TRBJ2-3, with 8 bases matching TRBD2. The ends lost 2 bases at V and 5 bases at J; junction bases unmatched: 7. CDR1 and CDR2 from the germline V gene are SGHRS and YFSETQ. This CDR3 has 15 amino acids. In DNA form, the CDR3 reads TGCGCCAGCAGCTTCAAAGCGGGAGTTATAGATACGCAGTATTTT. Encoded protein: CASSFKAGVIDTQYF.

This clonotype was detected a few times. V usage is TRBV12-3 or TRBV12-4 and J usage is TRBJ2-7; D gene ambiguous. CDR3 length: 13 amino acids. Trimming took off 4 bases at V and 6 bases at J, with 13 bases between the two ends. The DNA of the CDR3 is TGTGCCAGCAGTTCGAACGGAGTTCCCGAGCAGTACTTC. It is translated as CASSSNGVPEQYF.

This clonotype occurred many times. This sequence joins TRBV7-9 and TRBJ2-1, with unresolved D. Germline-derived CDR1 and CDR2 are SEHNR and FQNEAQ (reference sequence). This CDR3 is 14 amino acids long. V lost 5 bases, J lost 0 bases, and 8 bases lay in between. The DNA for the CDR3 is TGTGCCAGCAGCCCCTGGAACTCCTACAATGAGCAGTTCTTC. This codes for CASSPWNSYNEQFF.

The sample holds one count of this clonotype. The chain joins TRBV13 to TRBJ2-7, with D possibly being TRBD1 or TRBD2 (5 bases each). V was shortened by 0 bases and J by 5 bases, with 14 bases between the two germline ends. The germline V gene has CDR1 PRHDT and CDR2 FYEKMQ (reference sequence). The CDR3 has 15 residues. CDR3 DNA sequence: TGTGCCAGCAGCTTAGGTCCCGGGACCAAGAACGAGCAGTACTTC. Translated, it gives CASSLGPGTKNEQYF.

This clonotype was detected only a few times. The rearrangement joins TRBV29-1 to TRBJ1-1; D gene ambiguous. The length of the CDR3 is 14 residues. The germline gives CDR1 SQVTM, CDR2 ANQGSEA. V was pared by 3 bases and J by 5 bases, with 16 bases between. The CDR3 spells CSVELAPRGTEAFF. The CDR3 DNA reads as TGCAGCGTTGAGCTTGCACCTCGGGGTACTGAAGCTTTCTTT.

This clonotype turned up a few times. The chain recombines TRBV20-1 with TRBJ2-1, with 9 nucleotides matching TRBD2. Germline CDR1 and CDR2: DFQATT and SNEGSKA (reference sequence). The CDR3 consists of 15 residues. This chain's CDR3 is CSAKPTSGLTNEQFF. The CDR3 nucleotides read TGCAGCGCGAAACCTACTAGCGGGTTGACCAATGAGCAGTTCTTC.

The V call is TRBV6-5, the J call TRBJ1-1; 10 bases are shared with TRBD1. The CDR3 sequence is 15 residues long. Germline-derived CDR1 and CDR2 are MNHEY and SVGAGI. The V segment lost 6 bases and the J segment 5 bases; nucleotides outside the gene matches: 9. Here the CDR3 DNA reads TGTGCCAGCAGGGACAGGGGGGAGATTTCGACTGAAGCTTTCTTT. Translating it yields CASRDRGEISTEAFF.

This clonotype has only a few counts. The J gene is TRBJ2-7, the V gene TRBV12-3 or TRBV12-4; D might be TRBD1 (5 bases). This CDR3 is 13 amino acids long. The V end was cut by 8 bases, the J end by 0 bases, with 11 bases between. The CDR3 here is CASVPRDSYEQYF. CDR3 DNA: TGTGCCAGCGTCCCCAGGGACTCCTACGAGCAGTACTTC.

The chain combines TRBV5-5 with TRBJ2-7, with TRBD2 identical over 13 bases. Germline-derived CDR1 and CDR2 are SGHKS and YYEKEE (reference sequence). There are 16 residues in the CDR3. Trimming cost V 4 bases and J 1 base; bases outside gene matches: 5. CDR3 DNA sequence: TGTGCCAGCAGCGGTAGACTAGCGGGAGGATCCTACGAGCAGTACTTC. Translation: CASSGRLAGGSYEQYF.

This clonotype was counted only a few times. The chain joins TRBV6-5 to TRBJ2-3; 14 positions match TRBD2. The germline V gene encodes CDR1 MNHEY and CDR2 SVGAGI. This CDR3 contains 18 residues. J lost 4 bases, V lost 0 bases, and 6 bases had no gene match. The CDR3 sequence: CASSYSGTSGSGADTQYF. The CDR3 nucleotides read TGTGCCAGCAGTTACTCGGGGACTAGCGGGAGCGGGGCAGATACGCAGTATTTT.

The chain is built from TRBV18 and TRBJ1-6; TRBD1 matches 10 bases. With V trimmed by 5 bases and J by 8 bases, 6 bases remained unmatched. In germline, CDR1 is KGHSH, CDR2 LQKENI. The CDR3 spans 15 residues. The CDR3 DNA sequence: TGTGCCAGCTCAAGTCCGGGACAGGGGTATTCACCCCTCCACTTT. Its protein product is CASSSPGQGYSPLHF.

This clonotype came up a few times. The chain employs TRBV20-1 and TRBJ2-2, with 9 bases fitting TRBD2. Germline lookup yields CDR1 DFQATT and CDR2 SNEGSKA (reference sequence). The CDR3 consists of 16 residues. V shed 6 bases and J 2 bases; nucleotides not matched to a gene: 10. The CDR3: CSAPRGGPLNTGELFF. In nucleotides, the CDR3 is TGCAGTGCCCCGCGGGGGGGCCCGCTAAACACCGGGGAGCTGTTTTTT.

CDR3 nucleotides: TGTGCCAGCCTCAGTGCGGGTCCCAACTACGAGCAGTACTTC. Its protein product is CASLSAGPNYEQYF. The V and J genes are TRBV7-9 and TRBJ2-7; D is perhaps TRBD2 (5 bases). Trimming pared 8 bases from V and 3 bases from J, leaving 17 bases between. The CDR3 extends over 14 amino acids. Germline V lookup: CDR1 SEHNR, CDR2 FQNEAQ (reference sequence).

The J gene is TRBJ1-4, the V gene TRBV29-1; D unclear. There are 14 residues in the CDR3. V was pared by 4 bases and J by 5 bases, with 14 bases between. CDR1 and CDR2 (germline): SQVTM, ANQGSEA. CDR3 amino acids: CSVANPGRNEKLFF. Written as DNA, the CDR3 is TGCAGCGTTGCCAACCCGGGCCGGAATGAAAAACTGTTTTTT.